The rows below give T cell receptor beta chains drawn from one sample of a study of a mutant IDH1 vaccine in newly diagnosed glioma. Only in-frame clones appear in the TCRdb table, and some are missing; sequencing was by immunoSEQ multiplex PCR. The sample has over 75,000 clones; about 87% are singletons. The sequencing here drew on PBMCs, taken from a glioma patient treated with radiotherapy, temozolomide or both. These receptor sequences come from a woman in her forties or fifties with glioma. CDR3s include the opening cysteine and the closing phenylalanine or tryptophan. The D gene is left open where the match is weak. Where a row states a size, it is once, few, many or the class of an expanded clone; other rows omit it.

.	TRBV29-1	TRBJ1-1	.	TGCAGCGTTGATAGGGCAAGGACTGAAGCTTTCTTT	CSVDRARTEAFF
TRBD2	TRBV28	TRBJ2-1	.	TGTGCCAGCAGAGACAGCGGGACGGGGGATGAGCAGTTCTTC	CASRDSGTGDEQFF
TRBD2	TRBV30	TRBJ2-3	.	TGTGCCTGGAGCGGTGGGAGGGGTATAAGGACAGATACGCAGTATTTT	CAWSGGRGIRTDTQYF
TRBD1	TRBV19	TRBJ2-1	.	TGTGCCAGCCAGGGACAGGGGCTTTGGGATGAGCAGTTCTTC	CASQGQGLWDEQFF
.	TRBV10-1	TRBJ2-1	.	TGCGCCAGCAGTGAGAAGGACTTCAATGAGCAGTTCTTC	CASSEKDFNEQFF
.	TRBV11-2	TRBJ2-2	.	TGTGCCAGCAGCCCCCCCCACACCGGGGAGCTGTTTTTT	CASSPPHTGELFF
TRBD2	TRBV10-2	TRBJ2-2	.	TGCGCCAGCAGTGACGGACTAGCGGGTACCGGGGAGCTGTTTTTT	CASSDGLAGTGELFF
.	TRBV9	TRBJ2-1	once	TGTGCCAGCAGCGTAGCACGGGGCAGCTCCTACAATGAGCAGTTCTTC	CASSVARGSSYNEQFF
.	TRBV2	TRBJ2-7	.	TGTGCCAGCAGTGAAAAATCTTTCGGAGAGCAGTACTTC	CASSEKSFGEQYF
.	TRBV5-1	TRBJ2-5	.	TGCGCCAGCAGCTTAGGAGGCCAAGAGACCCAGTACTTC	CASSLGGQETQYF
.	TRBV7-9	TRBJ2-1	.	TGTGCCAGCAGCTTGGGCAGTCCCGGGTTCTTC	CASSLGSPGFF
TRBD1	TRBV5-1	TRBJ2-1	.	TGCGCCAGCGGCGCCGCTAGGGGGACAGAAGGTATTGAGCAGTTCTTC	CASGAARGTEGIEQFF
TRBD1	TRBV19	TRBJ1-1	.	TGTGCCAGTAGTAACCTTCAGGGGGCTCTCGCTGAAGCTTTCTTT	CASSNLQGALAEAFF
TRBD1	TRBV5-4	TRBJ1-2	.	TGTGCCAGCAGCCCCGACAGGGGCTCTGGCTACACCTTC	CASSPDRGSGYTF
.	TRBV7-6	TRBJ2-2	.	TGTGCCAGCAGCTCAAAGGGACTGACCGGGGAGCTGTTTTTT	CASSSKGLTGELFF
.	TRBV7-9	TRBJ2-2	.	TGTGCCAGCAGCTTAACAGATTACACCGGGGAGCTGTTTTTT	CASSLTDYTGELFF
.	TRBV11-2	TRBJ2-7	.	TGTGCCAGCAGCTTAGGCAGGGACTACGAGCAGTACTTC	CASSLGRDYEQYF
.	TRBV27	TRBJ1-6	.	TGTGCCAGCAGTTTCAACAGGAATTCACCCCTCCACTTT	CASSFNRNSPLHF
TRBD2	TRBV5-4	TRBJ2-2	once	TGTGCCAGCAGCTTCCCAGCGGGAATGAACACCGGGGAGCTGTTTTTT	CASSFPAGMNTGELFF
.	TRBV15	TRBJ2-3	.	TGTGCCACCAGCAGAGAAGGGACTAGCACAGATACGCAGTATTTT	CATSREGTSTDTQYF
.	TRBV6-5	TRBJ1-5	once	TGTGCCAGCAGTTGGAGCCAGACCTATAGCAATCAGCCCCAGCATTTT	CASSWSQTYSNQPQHF
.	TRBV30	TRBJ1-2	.	TGTGCCTGGAGCCGGGTGGGGTCATCCTACACCTTC	CAWSRVGSSYTF
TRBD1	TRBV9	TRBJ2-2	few	TGTGCCAGCAGCGTAGCTACAGGGGTCCGCACCGGGGAGCTGTTTTTT	CASSVATGVRTGELFF
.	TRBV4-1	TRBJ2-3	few	TGCGCCAGCAGCCAAGAGGGACGGGTTTCAGATACGCAGTATTTT	CASSQEGRVSDTQYF
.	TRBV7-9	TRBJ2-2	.	TGTGCCAGCAGCTTGGGTGCCGGGGAGCTGTTTTTT	CASSLGAGELFF
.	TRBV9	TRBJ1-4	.	TGTGCCAGCAGCGTGGAGATTGGGACGGGAAATGAAAAACTGTTTTTT	CASSVEIGTGNEKLFF
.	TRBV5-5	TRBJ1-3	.	TGTGCCAGCAGCCCAAGAGGGGCCGCCCTCTCTGGAAACACCATATATTTT	CASSPRGAALSGNTIYF
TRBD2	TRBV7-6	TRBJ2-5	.	TGTGCCAGCAGCCCCGGGCTAGCGGTGTGGGAGACCCAGTACTTC	CASSPGLAVWETQYF
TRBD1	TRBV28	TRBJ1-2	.	TGTGCCAGCACCGAGCCGGGACAGGGGGCTAACTATGGCTACACCTTC	CASTEPGQGANYGYTF
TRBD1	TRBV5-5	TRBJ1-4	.	TGTGCCAGCAGCGGACAGGGAGGGAGTGAAAAACTGTTTTTT	CASSGQGGSEKLFF
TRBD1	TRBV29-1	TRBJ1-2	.	TGCAGCGTTGCCCTCCGGACAGGGGGGGGCTATGGCTACACCTTC	CSVALRTGGGYGYTF
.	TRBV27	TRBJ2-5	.	TGTGCCAGCAGTCAAGAGAGGTTTCGGGAGACCCAGTACTTC	CASSQERFRETQYF
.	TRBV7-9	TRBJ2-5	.	TGTGCCAGCAGCTTAAGGTTCTACGGGGACCAAGAGACCCAGTACTTC	CASSLRFYGDQETQYF
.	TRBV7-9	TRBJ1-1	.	TGTGCCAGCAGCTTAGCGGGGTATAACACTGAAGCTTTCTTT	CASSLAGYNTEAFF
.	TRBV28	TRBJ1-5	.	TGTGCCAGCTCTCCACCGATGGGGGTAGGGCAGCCCCAGCATTTT	CASSPPMGVGQPQHF
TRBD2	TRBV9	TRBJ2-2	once	TGTGCCAGCAGACCTCGGGAGGGCCTCACCGGGGAGCTGTTTTTT	CASRPREGLTGELFF
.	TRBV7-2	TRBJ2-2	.	TGTGCCAGCAGCCAACGACCATACCACCTCACCGGGGAGCTGTTTTTT	CASSQRPYHLTGELFF
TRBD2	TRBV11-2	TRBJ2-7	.	TGTGCCAGCAGCTTAAACGGGAGGCCCTACGAGCAGTACTTC	CASSLNGRPYEQYF
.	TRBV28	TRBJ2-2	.	TGTGCCAGCACTCCTATGGGGCCTGGCGGGTCCGGGGAGCTGTTTTTT	CASTPMGPGGSGELFF
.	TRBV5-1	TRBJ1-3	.	TGCGCCAGCAGCCCTTCGGGGGGCGAAGGAAACACCATATATTTT	CASSPSGGEGNTIYF
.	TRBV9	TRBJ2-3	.	TGTGCCAGCAGCGTAGCTATAGACCCTGTTGACACAGATACGCAGTATTTT	CASSVAIDPVDTDTQYF
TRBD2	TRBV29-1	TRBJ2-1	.	TGCAGCGTGTTAGCGGGAGGGCTCTACAATGAGCAGTTCTTC	CSVLAGGLYNEQFF
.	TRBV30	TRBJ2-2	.	TGTGCCTGGAGTCCCGGCTACACCGGGGAGCTGTTTTTT	CAWSPGYTGELFF
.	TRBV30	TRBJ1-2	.	TGTGCCTGGAGTGTACGGAGGTGGTACAGAAACTATGGCTACACCTTC	CAWSVRRWYRNYGYTF
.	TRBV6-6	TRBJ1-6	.	TGTGCCAGCAGTCCCCAGCGTCAACGGAATTCACCCCTCCACTTT	CASSPQRQRNSPLHF
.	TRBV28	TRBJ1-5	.	TGTGCCAGCGGAACTCAGGGCAATCAGCCCCAGCATTTT	CASGTQGNQPQHF
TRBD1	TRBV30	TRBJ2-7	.	TGTGCCTGGAGGGTGCAGGGGGCGAGGGAGCAGTACTTC	CAWRVQGAREQYF
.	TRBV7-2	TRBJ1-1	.	TGTGCCAGCAGCTTAGGTGTACAGATGAACACTGAAGCTTTCTTT	CASSLGVQMNTEAFF
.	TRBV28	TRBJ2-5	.	TGTGCCACCGGGGGCGCAGACCAAGAGACCCAGTACTTC	CATGGADQETQYF
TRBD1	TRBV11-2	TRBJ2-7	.	TGTGCCAGCAGCTTAGAGACAGGGAGCTCCTACGAGCAGTACTTC	CASSLETGSSYEQYF
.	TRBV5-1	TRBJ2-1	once	TGCGCCAGCAGCCCAGGATGGGGCGCGTCGTCCTACAATGAGCAGTTCTTC	CASSPGWGASSYNEQFF
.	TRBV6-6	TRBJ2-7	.	TGTGCCAGCAGACAGGTGGGGGCCCCCGGGGCCGAGCAGTACTTC	CASRQVGAPGAEQYF
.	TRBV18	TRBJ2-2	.	TGTGCCAGCTCACCACCGGTTACCGGGGAGCTGTTTTTT	CASSPPVTGELFF
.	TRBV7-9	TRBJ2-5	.	TGTGCCAGCAGCCACGCGACAGAAAGGAAAGAGACCCAGTACTTC	CASSHATERKETQYF
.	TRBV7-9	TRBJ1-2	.	TGTGCCAGCAGCTCCCGGTTGGGCGATGGCTACACCTTC	CASSSRLGDGYTF
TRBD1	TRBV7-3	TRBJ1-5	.	TGTGCCAGCAGCCCAACAGGGGGCTTGGGGCCCCAGCATTTT	CASSPTGGLGPQHF
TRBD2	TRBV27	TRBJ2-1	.	TGTGCCAGCAGTTTAAAGGCGGGAGGGTACAATGAGCAGTTCTTC	CASSLKAGGYNEQFF
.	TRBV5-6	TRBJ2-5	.	TGTGCCAGCAGCTTGGGGGCTGGAGATGAGCAGTACTTC	CASSLGAGDEQYF
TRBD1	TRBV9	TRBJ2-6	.	TGTGCCAGCTCCGGGACAGGGTTTAGGTCTGGGGCCAACGTCCTGACTTTC	CASSGTGFRSGANVLTF